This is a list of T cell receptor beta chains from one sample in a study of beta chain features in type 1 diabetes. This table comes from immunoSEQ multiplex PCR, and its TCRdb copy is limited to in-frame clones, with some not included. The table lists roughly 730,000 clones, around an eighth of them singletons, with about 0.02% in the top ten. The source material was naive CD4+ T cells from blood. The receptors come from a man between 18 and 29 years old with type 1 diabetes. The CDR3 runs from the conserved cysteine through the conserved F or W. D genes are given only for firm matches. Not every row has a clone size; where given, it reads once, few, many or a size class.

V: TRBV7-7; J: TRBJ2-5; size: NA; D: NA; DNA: TGTGCCAGCAGGAAGGGCCGGGACCGAGAAGAGACCCAGTACTTC; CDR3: CASRKGRDREETQYF
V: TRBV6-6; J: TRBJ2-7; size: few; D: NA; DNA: TGTGCCAGCAGTTACTCGACATGGGGTTCTACCTACGAGCAGTACTTC; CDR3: CASSYSTWGSTYEQYF
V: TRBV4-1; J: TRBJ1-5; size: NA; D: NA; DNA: TGCGCCAGCAGTCGTGACCAACCCAATCAGCCCCAGCATTTT; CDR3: CASSRDQPNQPQHF
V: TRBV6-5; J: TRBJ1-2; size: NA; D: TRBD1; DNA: TGTGCCAGCAGCTCGACAGGGCGGATGGATGGCTACACCTTC; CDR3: CASSSTGRMDGYTF
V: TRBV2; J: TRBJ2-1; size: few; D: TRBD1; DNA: TGTGCCAGCAGTCGACAGGGCTCCTACAATGAGCAGTTCTTC; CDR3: CASSRQGSYNEQFF
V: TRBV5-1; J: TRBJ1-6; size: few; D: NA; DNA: TGCGCCAGCAGCTTGGAACCACCCACGAGCTCCTATAATTCACCCCTCCACTTT; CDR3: CASSLEPPTSSYNSPLHF
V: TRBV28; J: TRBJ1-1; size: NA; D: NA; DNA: TGTGCCAGCAGTTTAGGCAGGCTAAACACTGAAGCTTTCTTT; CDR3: CASSLGRLNTEAFF
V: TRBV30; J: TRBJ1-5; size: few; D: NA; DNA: TGTGCCTGGAGTGAGGCTGGGCGAAATCAGCCCCAGCATTTT; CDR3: CAWSEAGRNQPQHF
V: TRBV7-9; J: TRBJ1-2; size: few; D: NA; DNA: TGTGCCAGCAGTCCCGACACCTCTAACTATGGCTACACCTTC; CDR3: CASSPDTSNYGYTF
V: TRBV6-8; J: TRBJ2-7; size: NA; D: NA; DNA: TGTGCCAGCAGTTACAAGGACAGCTACGAGCAGTACTTC; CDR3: CASSYKDSYEQYF
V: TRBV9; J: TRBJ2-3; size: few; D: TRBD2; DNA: TGTGCCAGCTCCTGGACTAGCAGGGCAGATACGCAGTATTTT; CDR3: CASSWTSRADTQYF
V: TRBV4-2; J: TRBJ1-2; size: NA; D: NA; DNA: TGTGCCAGCAGCGGTCCCGGGGGGAGTGTTTTAGCTAACTATGGCTACACCTTC; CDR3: CASSGPGGSVLANYGYTF
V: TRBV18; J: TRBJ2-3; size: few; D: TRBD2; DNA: TGTGCCAGCTCAACTCTAGCGGGGGACCTTACAGATACGCAGTATTTT; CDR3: CASSTLAGDLTDTQYF
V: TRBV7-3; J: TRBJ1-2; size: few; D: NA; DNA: TGTGCCAGCAGCTTAGGAGAAAACTATGGCTACACCTTC; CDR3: CASSLGENYGYTF
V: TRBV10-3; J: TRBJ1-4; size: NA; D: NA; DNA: TGTGCCATCGCGGGCAGGGACCGGGACCAACTGTTTTTT; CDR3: CAIAGRDRDQLFF
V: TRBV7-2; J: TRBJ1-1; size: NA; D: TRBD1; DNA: TGTGCCAGCAGCGGCGGGACAGCCCTTGAAGCTTTCTTT; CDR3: CASSGGTALEAFF
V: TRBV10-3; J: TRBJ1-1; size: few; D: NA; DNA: TGTGCCATCAGTGATCCAACAGGTGAAGCTTTCTTT; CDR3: CAISDPTGEAFF
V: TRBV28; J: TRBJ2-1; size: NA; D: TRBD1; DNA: TGTGCCAGCAGCACCGGGACAGGGCTTGATGAGCAGTTCTTC; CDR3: CASSTGTGLDEQFF
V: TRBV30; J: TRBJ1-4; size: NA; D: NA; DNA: TGTGCCTGGACCTCGCGGGGGGAAAAACTGTTTTTT; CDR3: CAWTSRGEKLFF
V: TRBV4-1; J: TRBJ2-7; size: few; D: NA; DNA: TGCGCCAGCAGCCAAGATAGGGCCTACGAGCAGTACTTC; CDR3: CASSQDRAYEQYF
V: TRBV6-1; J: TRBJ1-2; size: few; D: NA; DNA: TGTGCCAGCAGTGAATCTCGCTACACCTTC; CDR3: CASSESRYTF
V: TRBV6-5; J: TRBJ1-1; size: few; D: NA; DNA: TGTGCCAGCAGTTACTCGGTTTACACTGAAGCTTTCTTT; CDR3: CASSYSVYTEAFF
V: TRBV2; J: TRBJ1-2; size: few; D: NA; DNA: TGTGCCAGCAGTGAGTCCAGCTATGGCTACACCTTC; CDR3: CASSESSYGYTF
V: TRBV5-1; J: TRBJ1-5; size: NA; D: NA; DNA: TGCGCCAGCAGCCCGCAGGGGAGTAGCAATCAGCCCCAGCATTTT; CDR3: CASSPQGSSNQPQHF
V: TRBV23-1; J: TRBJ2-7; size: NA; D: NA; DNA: TGCGCCAGCAGTCAATGGGCCGGAAACTACGAGCAGTACTTC; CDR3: CASSQWAGNYEQYF
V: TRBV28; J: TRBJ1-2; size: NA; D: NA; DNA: TGTGCCAGCAGTCCAACAGGGAGCCGTGGCTACACCTTC; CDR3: CASSPTGSRGYTF
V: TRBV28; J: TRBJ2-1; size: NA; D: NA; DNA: TGTGCACTCCTCCCGGCGGGGATATACAATGAGCAGTTCTTC; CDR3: CALLPAGIYNEQFF
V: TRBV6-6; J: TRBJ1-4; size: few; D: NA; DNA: TGTGCCAGCAGTTACGGGGGGAATGAAAAACTGTTTTTT; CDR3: CASSYGGNEKLFF